The 27 T cell receptor beta chains below come from one sample, sequenced in a study of blood T cell repertoires in COVID-19. The table came from immunoSEQ multiplex PCR; TCRdb's copy has only in-frame clones and leaves some out. The table lists some 58,000 clones, over 75% of them singletons, with roughly 30% in the top ten. Sequenced material: peripheral blood. These receptors were obtained from a man in his 60s with COVID-19, enrolled during active disease.

The V and J genes are TRBV4-3 and TRBJ2-5, with 9 bases that match TRBD2. Germline V gives CDR1 LGHNA, CDR2 YSLEER. V was pared by 1 base and J by 4 bases, with 4 bases of the junction left unmatched. The CDR3 extends over 15 amino acids. CDR3 residues: CASSQGAGGRETQYF. CDR3 DNA sequence: TGCGCCAGCAGCCAAGGGGCGGGAGGGCGAGAGACCCAGTACTTC.

The chain is built from TRBV5-1 and TRBJ1-1, with TRBD1 as a possible D gene (5 bases). CDR1 SGHRS and CDR2 YFSETQ come from the germline V gene. The V and J ends lost 2 bases and 4 bases respectively, with 9 bases between them. There are 13 residues in the CDR3. The DNA of the CDR3 is TGCGCCAGCAGCTTCGACGGGGGCACTGAAGCTTTCTTT. It yields the protein CASSFDGGTEAFF.

The chain is built from TRBV5-1 and TRBJ2-5; TRBD2 might be the D (7 bases). Germline values: CDR1 SGHRS, CDR2 YFSETQ. V was pared by 3 bases and J by 1 base, with 13 bases between. The CDR3 is made up of 15 amino acids. The chain's CDR3 is CASSSRGGPQETQYF. Written as DNA, the CDR3 is TGCGCCAGCAGCTCGAGGGGGGGCCCCCAAGAGACCCAGTACTTC.

This rearrangement joins TRBV27 to TRBJ1-2; 9 bases align to TRBD1. The CDR3 is 15 amino acids. With 5 bases clipped from V and 4 bases from J, the junction kept 8 bases outside the gene matches. Germline lookup yields CDR1 MNHEY and CDR2 SMNVEV (reference sequence). CDR3 bases: TGTGCCAGCAGTCCACAGGGGGCTTTACTCTATGGCTACACCTTC. This translates into CASSPQGALLYGYTF.

This sequence joins TRBV5-4 and TRBJ2-5; D might be TRBD1 (8 bases). Germline V lookup: CDR1 SGHNT, CDR2 YYREEE (reference sequence). The ends were cut back, 3 bases at V and 5 bases at J, with 20 bases in the middle. This CDR3 contains 16 residues. CDR3 DNA sequence: TGTGCCAGCAGCTCCCTGAGAAGCGGGGACAGGGAGACCCAGTACTTC. The encoded protein is CASSSLRSGDRETQYF.

The chain recombines TRBV29-1 with TRBJ1-5, with TRBD1 as a possible D gene (6 bases). Per germline, CDR1 SQVTM and CDR2 ANQGSEA. V dropped 6 bases and J dropped 7 bases, with 16 bases sitting between them. This CDR3 has 13 amino acids. CDR3 nucleotides: TGCAGCGTCCAAGGCGGGGGCGGACAGCCCCAGCATTTT. It codes for CSVQGGGGQPQHF.

The rearrangement joins TRBV7-3 to TRBJ2-5, with TRBD1 matching 9 bases. The CDR3 contains 14 residues. Germline-derived CDR1 and CDR2 are SGHTA and FQGTGA. The V gene end was trimmed by 5 bases and the J gene end by 5 bases; junction bases not matched to a gene: 6. This CDR3 is CASSQTGGSETQYF. The CDR3, as DNA: TGTGCCAGCAGCCAAACAGGGGGCTCTGAGACCCAGTACTTC.

This chain links TRBV5-1 with TRBJ2-3, with 10 bases matching TRBD2. Germline trimming cut 5 bases from V and 2 bases from J; bases unmatched to any gene: 5. Per germline, CDR1 SGHRS and CDR2 YFSETQ. The CDR3 loop spans 15 amino acids. The CDR3, as DNA: TGCGCCAGCAGAGATACTAGCGGGGCCACAGATACGCAGTATTTT. The encoded protein is CASRDTSGATDTQYF.

The V gene is TRBV11-2, the J gene TRBJ2-2, with D tentatively TRBD1 (7 bases). Germline V gene data show CDR1 as SGHAT and CDR2 as FQNNGV. The CDR3 covers 16 residues. V was clipped by 2 bases and J by 6 bases, with 16 bases between them. The chain's CDR3 is CASSLQPGGIAGELFF. The CDR3 DNA sequence: TGTGCCAGCAGCTTACAACCAGGGGGGATAGCCGGGGAGCTGTTTTTT.

V gene TRBV28 combines with J gene TRBJ2-5, with 9 bases fitting TRBD1. CDR1 MDHEN and CDR2 SYDVKM come from the germline V gene. The CDR3 totals 17 residues. J lost 5 bases, V lost 3 bases, and 13 bases had no gene match. The CDR3 protein is CASSFRIADRGDETQYF. The CDR3 nucleotides read TGTGCCAGCAGTTTCCGCATCGCCGACAGGGGGGATGAGACCCAGTACTTC.

This clone was recorded once. The chain couples TRBV11-2 to TRBJ1-6; weak D call: TRBD1 (5 bases). Germline V CDR1 and CDR2: SGHAT, FQNNGV. Trimming took 3 bases from V and 10 from J, leaving 13 bases between them. The CDR3 covers 14 residues. CDR3 amino acids: CASSFDSEKSPLHF. Written as DNA, the CDR3 is TGTGCCAGCAGCTTCGACAGTGAGAAATCACCCCTCCACTTT.

This clone was counted once. V is TRBV6-5 and J is TRBJ2-7; 7 nucleotides match TRBD2. The CDR3 length is 15 residues. Germline V gene sequence: CDR1 MNHEY, CDR2 SVGAGI. With 5 bases clipped from V and 1 base from J, the junction kept 8 bases outside the gene matches. This CDR3 is CASSPERDRSYEQYF. CDR3 sequence (DNA): TGTGCCAGCAGTCCTGAGCGGGATCGTTCCTACGAGCAGTACTTC.

This chain uses TRBV18 with TRBJ2-1, with a possible D match to TRBD2 (5 bases). The ends were cut back, 2 bases at V and 7 bases at J, with 18 bases in the middle. Germline V lookup: CDR1 KGHSH, CDR2 LQKENI. The CDR3 extends over 16 amino acids. DNA of the CDR3: TGTGCCAGCTCACCAGAGCCGCTCGGGGTCGGTAATGAGCAGTTCTTC. It codes for CASSPEPLGVGNEQFF.

In this sample, this clone turned up a few times. The chain is built from TRBV29-1 and TRBJ1-2; D may be TRBD1 (5 bases). Trimming cost V 7 bases and J 1 base, with 13 bases left between them. CDR3 length equals 13 residues. From germline, CDR1 is SQVTM and CDR2 ANQGSEA. CDR3 amino acids: CSAADNFNYGYTF. The CDR3 DNA follows: TGCAGCGCTGCGGACAACTTTAACTATGGCTACACCTTC.

This chain links TRBV15 with TRBJ2-7, with D uncertain. V lost 5 bases, J lost 6 bases, and 11 bases lay in between. Per the germline V gene, CDR1 is LNHNV and CDR2 is YYDKDF (reference sequence). The CDR3 is 12 residues long. The CDR3 DNA follows: TGTGCCACCAGCGCTCGGTCACGCGAGCAGTACTTC. Translating gives CATSARSREQYF.

The V call is TRBV4-2, the J call TRBJ2-3; no firm D call. Germline V gives CDR1 LGHNA, CDR2 YNFKEQ. Trimming took 0 bases from V and 5 from J, leaving 3 bases between them. This CDR3 is 12 amino acids long. The CDR3, as DNA: TGTGCCAGCAGCCAAGATCTAGATACGCAGTATTTT. It codes for CASSQDLDTQYF.

This clone appeared a few times. The rearrangement joins TRBV6-1 to TRBJ1-1; perhaps TRBD1 as D (5 bases). V was trimmed by 0 bases and J by 4 bases, leaving 9 bases between them. The length of the CDR3 is 14 residues. The germline V gene encodes CDR1 MNHNS and CDR2 SASEGT. In nucleotides, the CDR3 is TGTGCCAGCAGTGAAGCGGGGCTAGGCACTGAAGCTTTCTTT. As protein: CASSEAGLGTEAFF.

The genes are TRBV29-1 and TRBJ2-1, with 13 bases identical to TRBD2. The CDR3 is 17 residues long. J gave up 0 bases and V 8 bases, and 10 bases lay outside the gene matches. Per the germline V gene, CDR1 is SQVTM and CDR2 is ANQGSEA. CDR3 residues: CSFGGTSGDSSYNEQFF. In nucleotides, the CDR3 is TGCAGCTTTGGGGGGACTAGCGGGGACAGCTCCTACAATGAGCAGTTCTTC.

The V and J genes are TRBV15 and TRBJ1-2; 8 bases are shared with TRBD1. Unmatched junction bases numbered 4, after V lost 0 bases and J lost 7 bases. The CDR3 extends over 14 amino acids. In germline, CDR1 is LNHNV, CDR2 YYDKDF (reference sequence). CDR3 sequence reads: CATSRDQGAVGYTF. DNA of the CDR3: TGTGCCACCAGCAGAGATCAGGGGGCAGTTGGCTACACCTTC.

The gene calls are TRBV4-1 and TRBJ2-3, with 8 bases identical to TRBD2. Germline CDR1 MGHRA, CDR2 YSYEKL. The CDR3 loop spans 16 amino acids. V was clipped by 0 bases and J by 4 bases; unmatched bases: 6. DNA of the CDR3: TGCGCCAGCAGCCAAGAGGGCGGGAGGCCCCCAGATACGCAGTATTTT. It translates to CASSQEGGRPPDTQYF.

The chain carries TRBV9 and TRBJ2-2, with 9 positions matching TRBD2. CDR3 length equals 18 residues. Germline loops: CDR1 SGDLS, CDR2 YYNGEE. With 0 bases clipped from V and 1 base from J, the junction kept 7 bases outside the gene matches. The CDR3 here is CASSVELAGALNTGELFF. The DNA of the CDR3 is TGTGCCAGCAGCGTAGAGTTAGCGGGAGCCCTGAACACCGGGGAGCTGTTTTTT.

This chain uses TRBV6-5 with TRBJ1-5, with D maybe TRBD1 (5 bases). The CDR3 runs 13 residues. Looked up from germline, CDR1 is MNHEY and CDR2 is SVGAGI. The V and J ends lost 5 bases and 4 bases respectively, with 9 bases between them. In DNA, the CDR3 is TGTGCCAGCAGTAACGGGGGGAATCAGCCCCAGCATTTT. Its protein is CASSNGGNQPQHF.

This sequence joins TRBV4-1 and TRBJ1-2, with TRBD1 as a possible D gene (6 bases). From germline, CDR1 is MGHRA and CDR2 YSYEKL. CDR3 length: 16 amino acids. Trimming pared 5 bases from V and 4 bases from J, leaving 20 bases between. DNA for the CDR3: TGCGCCAGCAGCAGCACCGGGACAAGAAGCTTCTATGGCTACACCTTC. Its protein product is CASSSTGTRSFYGYTF.

The rearrangement joins TRBV6-2 or TRBV6-3 to TRBJ2-1; 8 bases are a match to TRBD2. From germline, CDR1 is MNHEY and CDR2 SVGEGT. Losses at the gene ends were 4 bases for V and 4 bases for J; bases not matched to a gene: 9. CDR3 size: 16 residues. CDR3 loop: CASSSVLAGVYNEQFF. The CDR3 DNA reads as TGTGCCAGCAGTTCCGTTCTAGCGGGCGTATACAATGAGCAGTTCTTC.

This clone was picked up a small number of times. The genes are TRBV6-2 or TRBV6-3 and TRBJ2-1; 11 nucleotides align to TRBD2. Germline CDR1 reads MNHEY; CDR2 reads SVGEGT. The CDR3 is 16 amino acids. With V trimmed by 6 bases and J by 2 bases, 6 bases remained unmatched. This CDR3 is CASSPLAGGPYNEQFF. The CDR3 DNA follows: TGTGCCAGCAGCCCGCTAGCGGGAGGACCCTACAATGAGCAGTTCTTC.

This chain uses TRBV4-2 with TRBJ1-2, with 7 bases lining up with TRBD1. The germline V gene has CDR1 LGHNA and CDR2 YNFKEQ. This CDR3 contains 13 residues. With 4 bases clipped from V and 8 bases from J, the junction kept 7 bases outside the gene matches. Here the CDR3 DNA reads TGTGCCAGCAGCCCACGGGACAGCCAAGGCTACACCTTC. Amino acids: CASSPRDSQGYTF.

The chain carries TRBV20-1 and TRBJ2-1; D is possibly TRBD2 (6 bases). Germline V gene sequence: CDR1 DFQATT, CDR2 SNEGSKA (reference sequence). The length of the CDR3 is 11 residues. Trimming cost V 5 bases and J 7 bases, with 9 bases left between them. CDR3 sequence: CSAFGGNEQFF. CDR3 nucleotide sequence: TGCAGTGCTTTCGGGGGTAATGAGCAGTTCTTC.